Sequencing of this T cell receptor beta chain was carried out in a study of blood T cells in healthy people across ages. Across the whole study: About one barcoded beta molecule was captured per two T cells (by template switching). Notes on the study in general: There was a strong correlation between TCR beta diversity and naive T cell percentage. Estimated diversity, derived from one million T cells, was regarded as an underestimate.

Per-sample PBMC isolation yielded at least 6.5 million cells. V was shortened by 0 bases and J by 8 bases, with 7 bases between the two germline ends. CDR1 is ENHRY, CDR2 SYGVKD, per germline. This CDR3 comprises 12 residues. A remark on this clonotype: Its specificity is not known.

It was with a sample-barcoded 5' primer and a J-beta primer mix that a second PCR of roughly 7 to 12 cycles was run. TCRdb processed the 5' RACE reads anew with MiXCR; each CDR3 protein has one entry. The data show about 1 million distinct CDR3 sequences, 40% to 50% seen once. The rearrangement uses TRBV10-3 and TRBJ1-2; no definite D call. Source material: blood. This receptor was obtained from a woman between 55 and 75 years old in good health. CDR3 bases: TGTGCCATCAGTGAGTCGGAGGCCGGCTACACCTTC. It yields the protein CAISESEAGYTF.